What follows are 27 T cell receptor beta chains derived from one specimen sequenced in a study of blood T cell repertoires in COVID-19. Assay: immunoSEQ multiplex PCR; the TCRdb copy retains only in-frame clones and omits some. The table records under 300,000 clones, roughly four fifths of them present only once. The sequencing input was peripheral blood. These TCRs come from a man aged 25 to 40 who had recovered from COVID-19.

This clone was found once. The CDR3 region is CASIGLAGGPYNEQFF. The CDR3 bases are TGCGCCAGCATCGGACTAGCGGGGGGACCCTACAATGAGCAGTTCTTC. J is TRBJ2-1 and V is TRBV4-1; 14 bases are a match to TRBD2. The CDR3 covers 16 residues. Germline CDR1 is MGHRA and CDR2 is YSYEKL. V lost 7 bases, J lost 2 bases, and 4 bases stayed unmatched.

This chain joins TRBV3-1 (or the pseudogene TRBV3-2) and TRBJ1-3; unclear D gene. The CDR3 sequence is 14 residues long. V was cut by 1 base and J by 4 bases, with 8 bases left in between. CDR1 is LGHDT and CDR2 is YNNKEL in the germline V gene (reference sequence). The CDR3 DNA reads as TGTGCCAGCAGCCAAGTCAATCCCGGAAACACCATATATTTT. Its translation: CASSQVNPGNTIYF.

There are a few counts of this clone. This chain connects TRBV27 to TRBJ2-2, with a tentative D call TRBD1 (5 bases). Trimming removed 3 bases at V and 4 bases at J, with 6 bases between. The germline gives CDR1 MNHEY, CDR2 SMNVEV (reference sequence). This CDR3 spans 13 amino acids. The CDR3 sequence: CASSLQGTGELFF. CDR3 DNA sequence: TGTGCCAGCAGTTTGCAGGGCACCGGGGAGCTGTTTTTT.

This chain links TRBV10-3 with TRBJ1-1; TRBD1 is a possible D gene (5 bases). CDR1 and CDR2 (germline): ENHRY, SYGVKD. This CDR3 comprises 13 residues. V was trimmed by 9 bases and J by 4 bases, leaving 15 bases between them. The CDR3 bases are TGTGCCATACGTCAGGGAATAACCACTGAAGCTTTCTTT. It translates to CAIRQGITTEAFF.

CDR3 DNA: TGTGCCAGCAGCGTAGGAGGAAATATCCGGGAAAAACTGTTTTTT. The encoded protein is CASSVGGNIREKLFF. The rearrangement links TRBV9 to TRBJ1-4, with unresolved D. Germline V gene data show CDR1 as SGDLS and CDR2 as YYNGEE. This CDR3 is built from 15 residues. Trimming removed 0 bases at V and 8 bases at J, with 14 bases between.

The CDR3 protein is CASGPDTGELFF. The CDR3 nucleotides are TGTGCTAGTGGTCCGGACACCGGGGAGCTGTTTTTT. The chain employs TRBV12-5 and TRBJ2-2, with no clear D. The germline V and J ends were trimmed by 5 bases and 3 bases, with 4 bases remaining between them. Germline-derived CDR1 and CDR2 are LGHNT and FRNRAP. CDR3 length: 12 residues.

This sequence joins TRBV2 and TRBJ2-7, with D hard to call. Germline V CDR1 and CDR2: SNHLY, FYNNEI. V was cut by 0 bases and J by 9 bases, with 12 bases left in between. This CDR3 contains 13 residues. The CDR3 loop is CASSEAGFLGQYV. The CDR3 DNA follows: TGTGCCAGCAGTGAAGCCGGTTTTCTTGGGCAGTACGTC.

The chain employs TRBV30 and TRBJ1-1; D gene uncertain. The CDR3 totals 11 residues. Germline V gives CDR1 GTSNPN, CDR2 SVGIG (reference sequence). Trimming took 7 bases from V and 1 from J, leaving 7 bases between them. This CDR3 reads CAFLRNTEAFF. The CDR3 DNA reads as TGTGCCTTCCTCAGGAACACTGAAGCTTTCTTT.

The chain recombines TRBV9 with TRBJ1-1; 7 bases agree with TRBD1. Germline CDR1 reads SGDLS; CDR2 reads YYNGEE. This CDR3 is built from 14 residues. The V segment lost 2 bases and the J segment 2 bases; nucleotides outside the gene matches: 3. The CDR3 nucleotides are TGTGCCAGCAGCGTCAGGGGGTCCAACACTGAAGCTTTCTTT. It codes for CASSVRGSNTEAFF.

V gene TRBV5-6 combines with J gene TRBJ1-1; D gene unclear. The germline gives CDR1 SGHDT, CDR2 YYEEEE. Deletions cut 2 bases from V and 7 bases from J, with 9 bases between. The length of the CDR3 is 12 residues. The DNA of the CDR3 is TGTGCCAGCAGCTTAGCGCGGCGTGAAGCTTTCTTT. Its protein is CASSLARREAFF.

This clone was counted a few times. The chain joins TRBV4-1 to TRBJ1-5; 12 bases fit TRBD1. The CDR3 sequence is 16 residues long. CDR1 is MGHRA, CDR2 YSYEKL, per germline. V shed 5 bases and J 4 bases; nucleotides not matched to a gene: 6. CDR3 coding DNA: TGCGCCAGCAGCAAGGGACAGGGGGCGACAAATCAGCCCCAGCATTTT. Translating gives CASSKGQGATNQPQHF.

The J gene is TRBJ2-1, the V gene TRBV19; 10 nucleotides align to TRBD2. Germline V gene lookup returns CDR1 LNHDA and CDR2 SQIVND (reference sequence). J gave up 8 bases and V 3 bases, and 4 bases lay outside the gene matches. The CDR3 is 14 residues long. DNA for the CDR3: TGTGCCAGTAGTATGAGCGGGGGGGCTTATGAGCAGTTCTTC. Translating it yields CASSMSGGAYEQFF.

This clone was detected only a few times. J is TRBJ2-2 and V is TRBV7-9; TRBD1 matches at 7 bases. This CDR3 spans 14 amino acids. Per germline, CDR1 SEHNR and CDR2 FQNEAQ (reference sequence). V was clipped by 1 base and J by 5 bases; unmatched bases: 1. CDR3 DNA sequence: TGTGCCAGCAGCTTAGTACAGGGGACCGGGGAGCTGTTTTTT. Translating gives CASSLVQGTGELFF.

DNA for the CDR3: TGTGCCAGCAACCGTCCAGGGGTAAACAATCAGCCCCAGCATTTT. Translated, it gives CASNRPGVNNQPQHF. The chain links TRBV6-5 to TRBJ1-5; a weak D match, TRBD1 (6 bases). The V end was cut by 7 bases, the J end by 3 bases, with 16 bases between. From germline, CDR1 is MNHEY and CDR2 SVGAGI. CDR3 length: 15 amino acids.

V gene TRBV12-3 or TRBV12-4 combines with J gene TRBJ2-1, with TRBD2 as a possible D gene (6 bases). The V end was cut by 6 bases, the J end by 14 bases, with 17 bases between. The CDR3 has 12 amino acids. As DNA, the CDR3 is TGTGCCAGCAGGCTGGGGTACCGCGGGGAGTTCTTC. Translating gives CASRLGYRGEFF.

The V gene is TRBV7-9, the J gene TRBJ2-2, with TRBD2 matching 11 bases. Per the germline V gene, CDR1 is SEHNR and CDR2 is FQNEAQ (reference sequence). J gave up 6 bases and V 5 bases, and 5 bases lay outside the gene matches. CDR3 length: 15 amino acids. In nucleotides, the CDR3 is TGTGCCAGCAGCGCCGGGACTAGCGGTGCCGGGGAGCTGTTTTTT. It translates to CASSAGTSGAGELFF.

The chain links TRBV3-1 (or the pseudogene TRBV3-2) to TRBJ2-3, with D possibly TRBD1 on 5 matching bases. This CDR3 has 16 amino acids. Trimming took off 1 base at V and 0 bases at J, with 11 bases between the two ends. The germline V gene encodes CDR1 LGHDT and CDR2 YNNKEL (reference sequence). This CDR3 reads CASSQVQGRSTDTQYF. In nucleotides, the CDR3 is TGTGCCAGCAGCCAAGTTCAGGGTCGGAGCACAGATACGCAGTATTTT.

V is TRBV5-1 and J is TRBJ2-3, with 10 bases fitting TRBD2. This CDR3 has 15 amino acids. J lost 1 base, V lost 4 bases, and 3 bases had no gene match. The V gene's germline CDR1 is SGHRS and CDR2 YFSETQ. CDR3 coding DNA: TGCGCCAGCAGCCTGGGGACTAGCGGCACAGATACGCAGTATTTT. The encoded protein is CASSLGTSGTDTQYF.

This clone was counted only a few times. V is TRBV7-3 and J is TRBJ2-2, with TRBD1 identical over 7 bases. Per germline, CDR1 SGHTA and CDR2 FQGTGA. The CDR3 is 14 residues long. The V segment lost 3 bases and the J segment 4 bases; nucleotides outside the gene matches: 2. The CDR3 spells CASSFTGATGELFF. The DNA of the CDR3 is TGTGCCAGCAGCTTTACAGGGGCCACCGGGGAGCTGTTTTTT. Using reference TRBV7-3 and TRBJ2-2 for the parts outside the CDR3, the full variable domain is GAGVSQTPSNKVTEKGKYVELRCDPISGHTALYWYRQSLGQGPEFLIYFQGTGAADDSGLPNDRFFAVRPEGSVSTLKIQRTERGDSAVYLCASSFTGATGELFFGEGSRLTVL.

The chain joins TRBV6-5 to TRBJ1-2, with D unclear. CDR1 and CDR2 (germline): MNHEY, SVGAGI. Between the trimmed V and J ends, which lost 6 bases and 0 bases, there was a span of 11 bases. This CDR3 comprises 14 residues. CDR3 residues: CASRSDMTNYGYTF. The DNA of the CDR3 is TGTGCCAGCAGGTCTGACATGACTAACTATGGCTACACCTTC.

The CDR3 DNA is TGTGCCAGCAGCCAACTACTAGCCGCCCGTCCAGATACGCAGTATTTT. Protein: CASSQLLAARPDTQYF. The chain combines TRBV7-6 with TRBJ2-3, with D possibly matching TRBD2 (6 bases). This CDR3 contains 16 residues. The germline CDR1 and CDR2 sequences are SGHVS and FNYEAQ. V was cut by 5 bases and J by 4 bases, with 19 bases left in between.

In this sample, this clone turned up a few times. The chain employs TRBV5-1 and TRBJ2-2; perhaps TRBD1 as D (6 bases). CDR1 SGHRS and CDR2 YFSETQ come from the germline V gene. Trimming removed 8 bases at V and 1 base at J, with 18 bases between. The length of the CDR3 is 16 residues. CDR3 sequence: CASLPGVLRNTGELFF. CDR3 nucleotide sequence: TGCGCCAGTTTGCCAGGGGTCCTACGGAACACCGGGGAGCTGTTTTTT.

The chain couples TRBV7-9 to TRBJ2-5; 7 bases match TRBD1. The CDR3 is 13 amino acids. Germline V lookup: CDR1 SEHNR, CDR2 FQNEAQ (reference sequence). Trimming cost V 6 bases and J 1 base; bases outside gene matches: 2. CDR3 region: CASRRDSQETQYF. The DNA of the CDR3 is TGTGCCAGCAGACGGGACAGCCAAGAGACCCAGTACTTC.

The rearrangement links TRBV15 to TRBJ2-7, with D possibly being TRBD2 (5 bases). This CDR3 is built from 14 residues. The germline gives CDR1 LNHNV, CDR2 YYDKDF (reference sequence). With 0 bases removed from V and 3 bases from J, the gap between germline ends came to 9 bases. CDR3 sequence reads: CATSRDYEGYEQYF. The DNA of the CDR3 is TGTGCCACCAGCAGAGATTACGAGGGCTACGAGCAGTACTTC.

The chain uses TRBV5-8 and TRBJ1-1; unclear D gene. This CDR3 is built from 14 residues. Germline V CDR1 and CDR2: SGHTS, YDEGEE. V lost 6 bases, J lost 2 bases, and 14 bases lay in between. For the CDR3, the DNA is TGTGCCAGCAACTACGGAGCTCATAACACTGAAGCTTTCTTT. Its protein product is CASNYGAHNTEAFF.

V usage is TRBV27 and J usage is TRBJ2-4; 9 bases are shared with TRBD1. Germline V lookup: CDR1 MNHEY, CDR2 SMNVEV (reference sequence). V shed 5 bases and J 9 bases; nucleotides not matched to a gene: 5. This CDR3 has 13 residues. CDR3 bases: TGTGCCAGCAGTCCGCGGGACAGGGCCATTCAGTACTTC. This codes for CASSPRDRAIQYF.

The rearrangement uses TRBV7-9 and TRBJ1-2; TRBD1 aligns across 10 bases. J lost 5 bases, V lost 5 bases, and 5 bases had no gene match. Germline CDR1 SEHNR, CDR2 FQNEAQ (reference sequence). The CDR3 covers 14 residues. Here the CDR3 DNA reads TGTGCCAGCAGCCCCCTGGACAGGGGGTATGGCTACACCTTC. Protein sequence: CASSPLDRGYGYTF.